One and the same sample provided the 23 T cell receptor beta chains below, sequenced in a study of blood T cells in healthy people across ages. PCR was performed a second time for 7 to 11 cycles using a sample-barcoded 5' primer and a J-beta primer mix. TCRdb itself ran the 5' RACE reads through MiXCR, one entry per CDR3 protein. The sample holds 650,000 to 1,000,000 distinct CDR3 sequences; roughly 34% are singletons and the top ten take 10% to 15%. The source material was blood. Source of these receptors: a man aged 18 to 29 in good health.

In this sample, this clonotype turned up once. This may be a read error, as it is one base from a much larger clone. The CDR3 loop is CASSLGDGGKETQYF. The DNA for the CDR3 is TGTGCCAGCAGTTTAGGAGATGGAGGGAAAGAGACCCAGTACTTC. V gene TRBV12-3 or TRBV12-4 combines with J gene TRBJ2-5; TRBD2 is a possible D gene (6 bases). CDR3 length: 15 residues. The V and J ends lost 1 base and 3 bases respectively, with 12 bases between them.

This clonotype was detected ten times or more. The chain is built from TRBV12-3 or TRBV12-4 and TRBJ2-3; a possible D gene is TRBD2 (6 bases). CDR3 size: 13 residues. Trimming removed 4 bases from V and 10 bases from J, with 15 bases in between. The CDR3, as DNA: TGTGCCAGCAGTTCCCTCCGGGGACTCCCGCAGTATTTT. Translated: CASSSLRGLPQYF.

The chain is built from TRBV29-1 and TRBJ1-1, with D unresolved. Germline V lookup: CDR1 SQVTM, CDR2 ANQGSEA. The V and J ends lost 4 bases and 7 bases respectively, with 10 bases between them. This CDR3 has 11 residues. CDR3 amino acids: CSVGRTLEAFF. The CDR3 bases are TGCAGCGTTGGACGGACCCTTGAAGCTTTCTTT.

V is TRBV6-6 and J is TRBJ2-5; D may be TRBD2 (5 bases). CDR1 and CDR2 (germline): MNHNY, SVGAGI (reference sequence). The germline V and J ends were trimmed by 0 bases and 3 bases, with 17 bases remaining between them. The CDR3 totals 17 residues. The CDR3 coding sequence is TGTGCCAGCAGTTACTCTTCGTCTGCTAGCATTGAAGAGACCCAGTACTTC. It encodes CASSYSSSASIEETQYF.

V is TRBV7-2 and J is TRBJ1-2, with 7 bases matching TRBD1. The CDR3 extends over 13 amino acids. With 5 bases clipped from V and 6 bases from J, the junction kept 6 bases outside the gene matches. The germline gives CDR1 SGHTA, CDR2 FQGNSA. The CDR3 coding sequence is TGTGCCAGCAGCCGGCAGGGGGATGATGGCTACACCTTC. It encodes CASSRQGDDGYTF.

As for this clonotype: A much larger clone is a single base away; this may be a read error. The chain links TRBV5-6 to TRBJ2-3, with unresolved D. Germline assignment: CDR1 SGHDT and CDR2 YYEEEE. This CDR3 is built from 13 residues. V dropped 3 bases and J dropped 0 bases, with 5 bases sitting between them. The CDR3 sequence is CASSWFSTDTQYF. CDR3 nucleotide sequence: TGTGCCAGCAGCTGGTTCAGCACAGATACGCAGTATTTT.

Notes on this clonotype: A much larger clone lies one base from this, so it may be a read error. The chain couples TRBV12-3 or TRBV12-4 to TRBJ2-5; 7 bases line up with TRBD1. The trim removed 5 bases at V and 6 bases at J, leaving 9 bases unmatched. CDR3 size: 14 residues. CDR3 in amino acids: CASSATTGMQTQYF. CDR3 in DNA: TGTGCCAGCAGTGCGACGACAGGGATGCAGACCCAGTACTTC.

The CDR3 coding sequence is TGTGCCAGCAATACTAGCGGAGAGACCCAGTACTTC. Residues: CASNTSGETQYF. The chain has TRBV27 and TRBJ2-5; 8 positions match TRBD2. Germline CDR1 and CDR2: MNHEY and SMNVEV (reference sequence). The V gene end was trimmed by 7 bases and the J gene end by 4 bases; junction bases not matched to a gene: 2. CDR3 length equals 12 residues.

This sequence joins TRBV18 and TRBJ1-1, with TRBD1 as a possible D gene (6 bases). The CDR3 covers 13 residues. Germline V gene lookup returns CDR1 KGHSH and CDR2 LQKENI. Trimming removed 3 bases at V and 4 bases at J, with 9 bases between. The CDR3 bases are TGTGCCAGCTCACCTATACAGGGCACTGAAGCTTTCTTT. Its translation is CASSPIQGTEAFF.

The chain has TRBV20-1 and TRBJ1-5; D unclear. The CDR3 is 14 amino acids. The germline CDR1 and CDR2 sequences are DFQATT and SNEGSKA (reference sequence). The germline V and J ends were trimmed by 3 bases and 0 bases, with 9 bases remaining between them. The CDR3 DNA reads TGCAGTGCTAGGACAAGGCATAGCAATCAGCCCCAGCATTTT. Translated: CSARTRHSNQPQHF.

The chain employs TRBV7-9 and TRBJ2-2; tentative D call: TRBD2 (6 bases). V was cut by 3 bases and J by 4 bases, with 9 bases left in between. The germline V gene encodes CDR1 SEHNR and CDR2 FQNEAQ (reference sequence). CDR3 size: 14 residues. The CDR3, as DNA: TGTGCCAGCAGCTTTGGAGGGAGCACCGGGGAGCTGTTTTTT. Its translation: CASSFGGSTGELFF.

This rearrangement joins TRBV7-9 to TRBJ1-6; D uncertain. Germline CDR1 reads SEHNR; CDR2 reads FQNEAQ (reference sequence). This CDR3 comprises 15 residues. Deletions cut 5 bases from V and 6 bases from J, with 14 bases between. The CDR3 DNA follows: TGTGCCAGCAGCCCGGGCCCAGACTTTAATTCACCCCTCCACTTT. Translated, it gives CASSPGPDFNSPLHF.

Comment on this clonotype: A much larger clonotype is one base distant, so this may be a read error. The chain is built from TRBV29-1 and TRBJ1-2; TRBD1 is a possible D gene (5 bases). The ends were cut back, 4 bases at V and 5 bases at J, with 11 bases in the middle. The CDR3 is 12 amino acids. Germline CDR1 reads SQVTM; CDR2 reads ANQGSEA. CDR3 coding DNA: TGCAGCGTTGTCCGTACAGGATATGGCTACACCTTC. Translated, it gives CSVVRTGYGYTF.

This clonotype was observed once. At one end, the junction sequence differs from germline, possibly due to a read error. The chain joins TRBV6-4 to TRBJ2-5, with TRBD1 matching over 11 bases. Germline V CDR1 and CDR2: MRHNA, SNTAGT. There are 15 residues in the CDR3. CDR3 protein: CTSSPRDRGTNEQYF. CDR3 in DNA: TGTACCAGCAGTCCCCGGGACAGGGGGACCAATGAGCAGTACTTC.

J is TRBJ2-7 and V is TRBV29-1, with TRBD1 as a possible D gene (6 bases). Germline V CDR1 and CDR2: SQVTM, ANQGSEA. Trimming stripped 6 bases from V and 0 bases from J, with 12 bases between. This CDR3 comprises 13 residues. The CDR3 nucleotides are TGCAGCGTGGACAGTCAGAGCTCCTACGAGCAGTACTTC. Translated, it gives CSVDSQSSYEQYF.

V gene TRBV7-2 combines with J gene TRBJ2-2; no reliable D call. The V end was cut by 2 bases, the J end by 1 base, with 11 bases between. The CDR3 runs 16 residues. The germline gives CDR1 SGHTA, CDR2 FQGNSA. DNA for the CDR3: TGTGCCAGCAGCTTACGATTCTGGGGGAACACCGGGGAGCTGTTTTTT. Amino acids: CASSLRFWGNTGELFF. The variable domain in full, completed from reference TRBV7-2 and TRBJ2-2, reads GAGVSQSPSNKVTEKGKDVELRCDPISGHTALYWYRQSLGQGLEFLIYFQGNSAPDKSGLPSDRFSAERTGGSVSTLTIQRTQQEDSAVYLCASSLRFWGNTGELFFGEGSRLTVL.

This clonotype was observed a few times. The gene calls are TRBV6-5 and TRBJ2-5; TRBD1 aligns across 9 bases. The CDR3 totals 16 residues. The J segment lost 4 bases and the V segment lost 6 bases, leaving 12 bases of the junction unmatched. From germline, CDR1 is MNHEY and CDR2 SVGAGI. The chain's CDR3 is CASSLLTGGIRETQYF. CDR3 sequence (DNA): TGTGCCAGCAGCCTTCTGACAGGGGGAATCAGAGAGACCCAGTACTTC.

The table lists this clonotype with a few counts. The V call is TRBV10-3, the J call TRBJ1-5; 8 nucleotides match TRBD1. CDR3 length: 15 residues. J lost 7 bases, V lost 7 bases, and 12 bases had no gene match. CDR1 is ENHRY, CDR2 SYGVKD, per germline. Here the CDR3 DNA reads TGTGCCATCATTATAGCGCAGGGGGCTGGCCAGCCCCAGCATTTT. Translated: CAIIIAQGAGQPQHF.

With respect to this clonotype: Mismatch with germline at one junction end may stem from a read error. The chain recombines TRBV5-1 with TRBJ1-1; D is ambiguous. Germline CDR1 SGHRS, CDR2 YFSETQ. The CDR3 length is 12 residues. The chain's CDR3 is CSSSLENTEAFF. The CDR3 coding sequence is TGCTCCAGCAGCTTGGAGAACACTGAAGCTTTCTTT.

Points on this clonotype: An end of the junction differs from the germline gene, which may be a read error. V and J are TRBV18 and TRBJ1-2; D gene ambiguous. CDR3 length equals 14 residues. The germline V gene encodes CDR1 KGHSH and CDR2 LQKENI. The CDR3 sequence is CASSPALGDYVYTF. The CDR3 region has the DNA TGTGCCAGCTCACCTGCCCTGGGAGACTATGTCTACACCTTC.

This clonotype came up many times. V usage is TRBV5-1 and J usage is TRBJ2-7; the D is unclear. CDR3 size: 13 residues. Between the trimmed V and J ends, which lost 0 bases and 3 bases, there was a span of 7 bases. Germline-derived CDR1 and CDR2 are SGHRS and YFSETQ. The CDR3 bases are TGCGCCAGCAGCTTGGAGCGATACTACGAGCAGTACTTC. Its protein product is CASSLERYYEQYF.

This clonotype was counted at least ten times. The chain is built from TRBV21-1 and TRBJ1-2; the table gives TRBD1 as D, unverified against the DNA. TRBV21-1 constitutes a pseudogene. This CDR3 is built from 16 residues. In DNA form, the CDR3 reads TGTGCCAGCAGCAAAGGGGGACAGGGAGAAAATTATGGCTACACCTTC. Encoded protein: CASSKGGQGENYGYTF.

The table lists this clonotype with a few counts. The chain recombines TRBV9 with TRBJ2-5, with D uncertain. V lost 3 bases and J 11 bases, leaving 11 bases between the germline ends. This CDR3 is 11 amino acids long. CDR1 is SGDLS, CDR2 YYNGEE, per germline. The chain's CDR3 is CASSALNEQYF. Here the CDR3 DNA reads TGTGCCAGCAGCGCCTTGAATGAGCAGTACTTC.